The 28 T cell receptor beta chains below come from one sample, sequenced in a study of cytomegalovirus exposure and HLA in healthy donors. The study ran its PCR with 60 Vbeta and 13 Jbeta primers. TCRdb's copy holds only in-frame clones and misses some; the assay was immunoSEQ multiplex PCR. The data show 140,000 or so clones, around four fifths seen once. The sample was PBMCs. The receptors originated from a female donor in good health and CMV-seronegative.

The chain couples TRBV5-3 to TRBJ2-1; 9 positions match TRBD1. TRBV5-3 is an open reading frame whose function is uncertain. Unmatched junction bases numbered 14, after V lost 4 bases and J lost 9 bases. The CDR3 is made up of 16 amino acids. For the CDR3, the DNA is TGTGCCAGAAGCGCTCGGGACAGGGCTACGAGAATTGAGCAGTTCTTC. It specifies CARSARDRATRIEQFF.

This chain connects TRBV12-5 to TRBJ2-1; the D is unclear. Germline lookup yields CDR1 LGHNT and CDR2 FRNRAP. This CDR3 contains 19 residues. V lost 2 bases and J lost 0, with 20 bases in between. CDR3 DNA: TGTGCTAGTGGTTTGAGTCCCCTGAATACCTTGCGCTCCTACAATGAGCAGTTCTTC. Its protein product is CASGLSPLNTLRSYNEQFF. The whole variable domain, remainder taken from reference TRBV12-5 and TRBJ2-1, is DARVTQTPRHKVTEMGQEVTMRCQPILGHNTVFWYRQTMMQGLELLAYFRNRAPLDDSGMPKDRFSAEMPDATLATLKIQPSEPRDSAVYFCASGLSPLNTLRSYNEQFFGPGTRLTVL.

As regards this clone: The same CDR3 arises from other DNA sequences in this sample as well. The chain has TRBV7-3 and TRBJ2-2; D is uncertain. The CDR3 totals 13 residues. Germline CDR1 reads SGHTA; CDR2 reads FQGTGA. The germline V and J ends were trimmed by 4 bases and 0 bases, with 3 bases remaining between them. In DNA, the CDR3 is TGTGCCAGCAGCTCTACGAACACCGGGGAGCTGTTTTTT. Translating it yields CASSSTNTGELFF.

The rearrangement uses TRBV5-4 and TRBJ1-1; no clear D. The V and J ends lost 3 bases and 1 base respectively, with 10 bases between them. This CDR3 comprises 14 residues. Germline V CDR1 and CDR2: SGHNT, YYREEE (reference sequence). DNA of the CDR3: TGTGCCAGCAGCTCAGAGGTGCGGAACACTGAAGCTTTCTTT. Protein product: CASSSEVRNTEAFF.

A remark on this clone: A junction end diverges from the germline sequence, so it may reflect a read error. V usage is TRBV15 and J usage is TRBJ1-2; D uncertain. CDR1 is LNHNV and CDR2 is YYDKDF in the germline V gene (reference sequence). The CDR3 consists of 14 residues. The CDR3 protein is CATSRDRVDDGCTF. In DNA, the CDR3 is TGTGCCACCAGCAGAGATCGGGTTGATGATGGCTGCACCTTC. Variable domain in full (rest from reference TRBV15 and TRBJ1-2): DAMVIQNPRYQVTQFGKPVTLSCSQTLNHNVMYWYQQKSSQAPKLLFHYYDKDFNNEADTPDNFQSRRPNTSFCFLDIRSPGLGDTAMYLCATSRDRVDDGCTFGSGTRLTVV.

V gene TRBV29-1 combines with J gene TRBJ2-1; D is possibly TRBD2 (7 bases). The V gene lost 6 bases and the J gene lost 2 bases, with 23 bases spanning the gap. This CDR3 has 17 residues. Germline assignment: CDR1 SQVTM and CDR2 ANQGSEA. The CDR3 DNA sequence: TGCAGCGTCCTTGGGGGGGCTGTGGCCGGGACCTACAATGAGCAGTTCTTC. It yields the protein CSVLGGAVAGTYNEQFF.

V usage is TRBV4-1 and J usage is TRBJ2-7; unclear D gene. The CDR3 runs to 14 residues. V shed 1 base and J shed 2 bases, with 9 bases lying between them. The germline gives CDR1 MGHRA, CDR2 YSYEKL. For the CDR3, the DNA is TGCGCCAGCAGCCAAGTGACACGCACCTACGAGCAGTACTTC. It codes for CASSQVTRTYEQYF.

The chain links TRBV7-9 to TRBJ2-5, with D uncertain. The DNA matches TRBJ2-7 better at its end, which makes the J call doubtful. The CDR3 consists of 11 residues. Germline CDR1 and CDR2: SEHNR and FQNEAQ (reference sequence). The CDR3 here is CASSMGYEQYF. The CDR3 DNA reads TGTGCCAGCAGTATGGGCTACGAGCAGTACTTC.

In nucleotides, the CDR3 is TGTGCCAGCAGTACAGGGGGCTCCTCCTATAATTCACCCCTCCACTTT. Protein product: CASSTGGSSYNSPLHF. The chain has TRBV2 and TRBJ1-6; TRBD1 matches at 9 bases. This CDR3 has 16 residues. Germline CDR1 SNHLY, CDR2 FYNNEI. Trimming cost V 5 bases and J 0 bases; bases outside gene matches: 2.

This clone came up once. This rearrangement joins TRBV4-1 to TRBJ1-5; D gene ambiguous. This CDR3 spans 16 amino acids. Germline V gene data show CDR1 as MGHRA and CDR2 as YSYEKL. Trimming cost V 1 base and J 3 bases, with 13 bases left between them. This CDR3 is CASSQAWAAYNQPQHF. In DNA form, the CDR3 reads TGCGCCAGCAGCCAAGCTTGGGCAGCCTACAATCAGCCCCAGCATTTT.

The chain links TRBV27 to TRBJ2-5; possibly TRBD1 for D (6 bases). V was clipped by 2 bases and J by 4 bases, with 11 bases between them. CDR1 is MNHEY and CDR2 is SMNVEV in the germline V gene (reference sequence). This CDR3 is built from 14 residues. CDR3 nucleotide sequence: TGTGCCAGCAGTTTAGGGGGCGCGAGAGAGACCCAGTACTTC. Its translation: CASSLGGARETQYF.

The V call is TRBV19, the J call TRBJ1-5; the D gene is possibly TRBD1 (6 bases). Trimming shortened V by 7 bases and J by 3 bases, and 22 bases separated the two germline ends. Germline CDR1 and CDR2: LNHDA and SQIVND (reference sequence). The CDR3 has 17 amino acids. The CDR3 DNA reads as TGTGCCAGTACCGCGATAGGTAACAAGGGGGTCAATCAGCCCCAGCATTTT. It specifies CASTAIGNKGVNQPQHF.

This clone was counted a few times. The rearrangement uses TRBV5-1 and TRBJ1-1; TRBD1 might be the D (6 bases). Looked up from germline, CDR1 is SGHRS and CDR2 is YFSETQ. The CDR3 contains 14 residues. V lost 3 bases and J lost 1, with 10 bases in between. CDR3 DNA: TGCGCCAGCAGCTGGACAGTTCCGAACACTGAAGCTTTCTTT. Translated, it gives CASSWTVPNTEAFF.

In this sample, this clone turned up once. This sequence joins TRBV27 and TRBJ2-3, with D possibly TRBD1 on 6 matching bases. CDR3 length: 18 amino acids. V lost 4 bases and J lost 5, with 25 bases in between. Germline V CDR1 and CDR2: MNHEY, SMNVEV (reference sequence). The CDR3 coding sequence is TGTGCCAGCAGTTCAATACTACAACAGGGTCGGTCGAAAGATACGCAGTATTTT. Its protein is CASSSILQQGRSKDTQYF.

This clone was detected a few times. This chain joins TRBV6-1 and TRBJ1-1, with 10 positions matching TRBD1. V trimming: 8 bases; J trimming: 1 base; junction bases outside the gene matches: 4. Germline CDR1 reads MNHNS; CDR2 reads SASEGT. The CDR3 consists of 14 residues. CDR3 protein: CASGRQGANTEAFF. The CDR3 nucleotides read TGTGCCAGCGGAAGACAGGGGGCGAACACTGAAGCTTTCTTT.

The chain combines TRBV23-1 with TRBJ2-7; D not certain. TRBV23-1 is identified as an open reading frame with a role that is uncertain. This CDR3 is built from 13 residues. Deletions cut 3 bases from V and 0 bases from J, with 6 bases between. CDR3 sequence: CASSHLYSYEQYF. The CDR3 bases are TGCGCCAGCAGTCATCTGTACTCCTACGAGCAGTACTTC.

This chain joins TRBV6-6 and TRBJ2-7; the D is unclear. This CDR3 spans 14 amino acids. V gave up 4 bases and J gave up 3 bases, with 13 bases separating them. The germline CDR1 and CDR2 sequences are MNHNY and SVGAGI (reference sequence). Here the CDR3 reads CASSSPPVFYEQYF. The CDR3 nucleotides read TGTGCCAGCAGTTCCCCCCCCGTTTTCTACGAGCAGTACTTC.

This rearrangement joins TRBV27 to TRBJ2-1; D call uncertain. Germline CDR1 and CDR2: MNHEY and SMNVEV (reference sequence). The CDR3 is made up of 16 amino acids. Trimming took off 2 bases at V and 2 bases at J, with 13 bases between the two ends. Here the CDR3 reads CASSLPQNLAYNEQFF. CDR3 coding DNA: TGTGCCAGCAGTTTACCCCAAAACCTAGCCTACAATGAGCAGTTCTTC.

The CDR3 sequence: CASRIRGGTQGNTEAFF. The CDR3 region has the DNA TGTGCCAGTAGGATTCGGGGCGGGACTCAGGGGAACACTGAAGCTTTCTTT. V and J are TRBV19 and TRBJ1-1; D is possibly TRBD1 (5 bases). Germline CDR1 LNHDA, CDR2 SQIVND (reference sequence). The CDR3 length is 17 residues. V was shortened by 6 bases and J by 1 base, with 21 bases between the two germline ends.

This rearrangement joins TRBV7-2 to TRBJ2-1; 8 bases are shared with TRBD2. Germline CDR1 SGHTA, CDR2 FQGNSA. CDR3 size: 16 residues. Trimming at V came to 5 bases and at J to 8 bases, leaving 14 bases not matched to a gene. The CDR3 loop reads CASSPFGLAGLDEQFF. The CDR3 nucleotides are TGTGCCAGCAGCCCATTTGGACTAGCCGGTTTAGATGAGCAGTTCTTC.

The chain links TRBV4-1 to TRBJ1-1; D might be TRBD1 (6 bases). Germline lookup yields CDR1 MGHRA and CDR2 YSYEKL. Trimming removed 7 bases at V and 4 bases at J, with 16 bases between. This CDR3 comprises 14 residues. The CDR3 region has the DNA TGCGCCAGCAACCCAGGGGATCTGGCCACTGAAGCTTTCTTT. This gives the protein CASNPGDLATEAFF.

This chain links TRBV7-9 with TRBJ1-3, with D tentatively TRBD1 (6 bases). There are 16 residues in the CDR3. The V gene's germline CDR1 is SEHNR and CDR2 FQNEAQ (reference sequence). The V end was cut by 1 base, the J end by 0 bases, with 10 bases between. CDR3 bases: TGTGCCAGCAGCTTAGGCGGACAGAGCTCTGGAAACACCATATATTTT. Its protein is CASSLGGQSSGNTIYF.

The genes are TRBV27 and TRBJ2-7, with a possible D match to TRBD2 (6 bases). V shed 2 bases and J shed 2 bases, with 13 bases lying between them. The CDR3 runs to 15 residues. Germline lookup yields CDR1 MNHEY and CDR2 SMNVEV (reference sequence). CDR3 residues: CASSLNSGLTYEQYF. The CDR3 coding sequence is TGTGCCAGCAGTTTAAATAGCGGTTTAACCTACGAGCAGTACTTC.

This chain connects TRBV12-2 to TRBJ1-4. TRBV12-2 is annotated as a pseudogene. The CDR3 loop spans 14 amino acids. CDR3 sequence: CASRLACNTGELFF. DNA for the CDR3: TGTGCAAGTCGCTTAGCGTGTAATACGGGGGAACTGTTTTTT.

The rearrangement joins TRBV19 to TRBJ1-1; a possible D gene is TRBD1 (6 bases). The CDR3 sequence is 13 residues long. The V end was cut by 7 bases, the J end by 5 bases, with 14 bases between. The germline gives CDR1 LNHDA, CDR2 SQIVND (reference sequence). The CDR3 DNA sequence: TGTGCCAGTAAGACAGGTTATGGGACTGAAGCTTTCTTT. It specifies CASKTGYGTEAFF.

The chain couples TRBV6-1 to TRBJ1-5, with 9 bases aligning to TRBD1. Trimming at V came to 9 bases and at J to 2 bases, leaving 5 bases not matched to a gene. The CDR3 covers 14 residues. From germline, CDR1 is MNHNS and CDR2 SASEGT. As DNA, the CDR3 is TGTGCCAGTGGGGACAGGGCCGGCAATCAGCCCCAGCATTTT. Protein product: CASGDRAGNQPQHF.

V usage is TRBV7-2 and J usage is TRBJ2-1; TRBD2 matches at 10 bases. The V gene end was trimmed by 6 bases and the J gene end by 10 bases; junction bases not matched to a gene: 9. Germline values: CDR1 SGHTA, CDR2 FQGNSA. This CDR3 comprises 14 residues. The CDR3 sequence is CASRLAGRPGEQFF. The CDR3 DNA follows: TGTGCCAGCAGACTAGCGGGGAGGCCAGGGGAGCAGTTCTTC. Full variable domain (remainder filled in from reference TRBV7-2 and TRBJ2-1): GAGVSQSPSNKVTEKGKDVELRCDPISGHTALYWYRQSLGQGLEFLIYFQGNSAPDKSGLPSDRFSAERTGGSVSTLTIQRTQQEDSAVYLCASRLAGRPGEQFFGPGTRLTVL.

The chain carries TRBV2 and TRBJ2-5; D remains ambiguous. This CDR3 comprises 12 residues. V was shortened by 6 bases and J by 1 base, with 6 bases between the two germline ends. Per germline, CDR1 SNHLY and CDR2 FYNNEI. This CDR3 reads CASRAIQETQYF. The DNA for the CDR3 is TGTGCCAGCAGGGCCATCCAAGAGACCCAGTACTTC.